This entry lists 5 T cell receptor beta chains sequenced from one sample in a study of tumor and adjacent non-tumor tissue in lung cancer. No cell sorting was done before RNA was extracted from the tissue. TCRbeta libraries were built with three rounds of nested PCR, modified from ARM-PCR. TCRdb passed the multiplex PCR reads through MiXCR, listing each CDR3 protein once. The repertoire includes under 250,000 distinct CDR3 sequences, over 55% of them detected once, and 25% sits in the top ten. The sequenced material came from lung tumor tissue. The source of these receptors is a man in his fifties or sixties with non-small cell lung cancer.

Notes on this clonotype: A read error may produce the germline difference seen at one junction end. J is TRBJ1-4 and V is TRBV30, with a weak D call TRBD1 (5 bases). CDR1 and CDR2 from the germline V gene are GTSNPN and SVGIG (reference sequence). The CDR3 extends over 16 amino acids. CDR3 region: CGWRPGTPTRNEKLLF. CDR3 in DNA: TGTGGCTGGAGACCCGGGACCCCTACCCGTAATGAAAAACTGCTTTTT. Full variable domain (missing parts from reference TRBV30 and TRBJ1-4): SQTIHQWPATLVQPVGSPLSLECTVEGTSNPNLYWYRQAAGRGLQLLFYSVGIGQISSEVPQNLSASRPQDRQFILSSKKLLLSDSGFYLCGWRPGTPTRNEKLLFGSGTQLSVL.

Notes on this clonotype: A much larger clone is a single base away; this may be a read error. The rearrangement uses TRBV20-1 and TRBJ2-7; 11 bases are a match to TRBD1. V trimming: 4 bases; J trimming: 5 bases; junction bases outside the gene matches: 10. Germline V gene data show CDR1 as DFQATT and CDR2 as SNEGSKA (reference sequence). There are 15 residues in the CDR3. DNA for the CDR3: TGCAGTGCTATTGCCCGGGACAGGGGGTACGACGAGCAGTACTTC. This encodes CSAIARDRGYDEQYF.

On this clonotype itself: At one boundary the junction diverges from the germline segment, which might be a read error. This chain connects TRBV20-1 to TRBJ2-3, with D tentatively TRBD1 (7 bases). The CDR3 runs to 15 residues. Germline CDR1 is DFQATT and CDR2 is SNEGSKA (reference sequence). The CDR3, as DNA: TGCACTGCTAAGGACGCGGGACAGAGTACAGATACGCAGTATTTT. This codes for CTAKDAGQSTDTQYF.

The chain couples TRBV6-1 to TRBJ2-5; D might be TRBD1 or TRBD2, each matching 5 bases. Germline V gene sequence: CDR1 MNHNS, CDR2 SASEGT. V was clipped by 3 bases and J by 3 bases, with 11 bases between them. This CDR3 has 14 residues. In nucleotides, the CDR3 is TGTGCCAGCAGTGAGGGGGACCCAGAAGAGACCCAGTACTTC. It is translated as CASSEGDPEETQYF.

Notes on this clonotype: This may be a read error, as it is one base from a much larger clone. The J gene is TRBJ2-5, the V gene TRBV20-1; D unresolved. V gave up 4 bases and J gave up 1 base, with 10 bases separating them. This CDR3 has 13 amino acids. CDR1 and CDR2 (germline): DFQATT, SNEGSKA (reference sequence). The CDR3 spells CSATLTGQETQYF. In DNA, the CDR3 is TGCAGTGCTACACTGACGGGCCAAGAGACCCAGTACTTC.